This is a list of T cell receptor beta chains from one sample in a study of blood T cell repertoires in COVID-19. Assay used: immunoSEQ multiplex PCR; TCRdb lists only in-frame clones, some missing. The table has around 310,000 clones, roughly 90% seen once. Sample: PBMCs or T cells enriched from blood (not recorded which). These receptors all stem from a woman in her 30s who had recovered from COVID-19. Each CDR3 is given with its conserved first and last residue. A D gene is named only where the DNA matches it firmly. For some rows the clone size is stated as once, few or many, or as a class when expanded; others skip it.

j_call | d_call | clone_size | v_call | cdr3_nt | cdr3_aa
TRBJ1-1 | NA | once | TRBV6-5 | TGTGCCAGCAGTTACTCTCGGGGTGGAGGCACTGAAGCTTTCTTT | CASSYSRGGGTEAFF
TRBJ2-2 | TRBD2 | NA | TRBV28 | TGTGCCAGCCGACTAGCGGGAGGCTCCCGACTGTTTTTT | CASRLAGGSRLFF
TRBJ2-4 | NA | NA | TRBV30 | TGTGCCTGGAGTTACGGTAGCGGTCTAGCCAAAAACATTCAGTACTTC | CAWSYGSGLAKNIQYF
TRBJ1-6 | NA | NA | TRBV27 | TGTGCCAGCAGTTTTAAGCCGTATAATTCACCCCTCCACTTT | CASSFKPYNSPLHF
TRBJ1-4 | TRBD1 | NA | TRBV5-1 | TGCGCCAGCAGGGGAGGGACAGGGGGCTCGCATGAAAAACTGTTTTTT | CASRGGTGGSHEKLFF
TRBJ2-1 | NA | NA | TRBV4-2 | TGTGCCAGCAGCCAAGATACGCAGGGCTCCTACAATGAGCAGTTCTTC | CASSQDTQGSYNEQFF
TRBJ1-1 | TRBD1 | NA | TRBV7-9 | TGTGCCAGCAGCTCACCGACAGGGGGAGGTTTGGGAGCTTTCTTT | CASSSPTGGGLGAFF
TRBJ1-3 | NA | NA | TRBV30 | TGTGCCTGGATGGGGACTATTGGAAACACCATATATTTT | CAWMGTIGNTIYF
TRBJ2-5 | NA | NA | TRBV19 | TGTGCCAGTAGTATTGGTGGGACTCTCCAAGGCGACCAGTACTTC | CASSIGGTLQGDQYF
TRBJ2-3 | TRBD2 | NA | TRBV10-3 | TGTGCCATCAGTGAGTCGAGAGCTACTAGCGGGAGCACAGATACGCAGTATTTT | CAISESRATSGSTDTQYF
TRBJ2-7 | TRBD1 | NA | TRBV2 | TGTGCCAGCAGTATAACAGGGGGCGAGCAGTACTTC | CASSITGGEQYF
TRBJ1-3 | NA | NA | TRBV18 | TGTGCCAGCTCACCGTATTCCCTCTCTGGAAACACCATATATTTT | CASSPYSLSGNTIYF
TRBJ2-2 | NA | NA | TRBV19 | TGTGCCACCAGTTACGGGAGTAGGGGGGAGCTGTTTTTT | CATSYGSRGELFF
TRBJ2-7 | NA | NA | TRBV4-1 | TGCGCCAGCAGCCAAGCCCCCGGTGGGGAGACTCCCTACGAGCAGTACTTC | CASSQAPGGETPYEQYF
TRBJ2-7 | NA | NA | TRBV4-2 | TGTGCCAGCAGCCAAGTCTGGGGACTCAACTACGAGCAGTACTTC | CASSQVWGLNYEQYF
TRBJ2-1 | NA | NA | TRBV7-2 | TGTGCCGCAAGCCGCCGGGAGTGGGGTGAGCAGTTCTTC | CAASRREWGEQFF
TRBJ1-3 | NA | NA | TRBV2 | TGTGCCAGCAGTCTAATCTCTGGAAACACCATATATTTT | CASSLISGNTIYF
TRBJ2-3 | TRBD2 | NA | TRBV7-2 | TGTGCCAGCAGCTTTATTCTAGCGGGAGTTAGAGATACGCAGTATTTT | CASSFILAGVRDTQYF
TRBJ1-1 | TRBD1 | NA | TRBV28 | TGTGCCAGCAGTTTCCCCGGGACAGGCGTACCTGAAGCTTTCTTT | CASSFPGTGVPEAFF
TRBJ2-2 | TRBD1 | NA | TRBV6-5 | TGTGCCAGCAGTTACTCTTCGGGACAGCCCACCGGGGAGCTGTTTTTT | CASSYSSGQPTGELFF
TRBJ2-3 | NA | few | TRBV7-2 | TGTGCCAGCAGCTCACCCCGGGGAGCTGGGGAAGATACGCAGTATTTT | CASSSPRGAGEDTQYF
TRBJ1-1 | NA | once | TRBV5-1 | TGCGCCAGCCTTGAGGAGACGGGGAACACTGAAGCTTTCTTT | CASLEETGNTEAFF
TRBJ1-1 | NA | few | TRBV3-1/TRBV3-2 | TGTGCCAGCAGCCAAGGCCAGGAGAACACTGAAGCTTTCTTT | CASSQGQENTEAFF
TRBJ2-7 | NA | few | TRBV11-3 | TGTGCCAGCAGCTTAGGTGACAGTCTCAGACAGTACTTC | CASSLGDSLRQYF
TRBJ1-2 | TRBD1 | NA | TRBV6-5 | TGTGCCAGCAGCCAGACAGACAGGGGATGGGCCGGCTACACCTTC | CASSQTDRGWAGYTF
TRBJ2-1 | NA | few | TRBV7-9 | TGTGCCAGCAGCTTGGGAGTGGGTAAGCAGTTCTTC | CASSLGVGKQFF
TRBJ2-1 | NA | once | TRBV28 | TGTGCCAGCAGTTTATACGAGACTTACTACAATGAGCAGTTCTTC | CASSLYETYYNEQFF
TRBJ2-7 | NA | NA | TRBV4-1 | TGCGCCAGCAGCCCAAGGAGGGGAGCGCTCTACGAGCAGTACTTC | CASSPRRGALYEQYF
TRBJ1-2 | TRBD1 | NA | TRBV10-3 | TGTGCCATCAGTGCGACGGGACAGGCGGATGGCTACACCTTC | CAISATGQADGYTF
TRBJ1-1 | NA | NA | TRBV6-5 | TGTGCCAGCAGACCGAACAGGGCTAACCGTGAAGCTTTCTTT | CASRPNRANREAFF
TRBJ2-1 | NA | NA | TRBV7-2 | TGTGCCAGCAGCTTAGGATCTAGGTATGAGCAGTTCTTC | CASSLGSRYEQFF
TRBJ1-5 | NA | once | TRBV28 | TGTGCCAGCAAGACCGGAGGGCCCCAGCATTTT | CASKTGGPQHF
TRBJ2-3 | TRBD2 | NA | TRBV7-7 | TGTGCTAGCAGCCCTCTCTTTCCCGGGACTAGAATCACAGATACGCAGTATTTT | CASSPLFPGTRITDTQYF
TRBJ2-2 | TRBD2 | NA | TRBV5-4 | TGTGCCAGCAGCTTGTGGTCTAGCGGGAGCGTAACCGGGGAGCTGTTTTTT | CASSLWSSGSVTGELFF
TRBJ2-3 | NA | NA | TRBV19 | TGTGCCAGTAGTCCGCGACACACAGATACGCAGTATTTT | CASSPRHTDTQYF
TRBJ1-4 | NA | NA | TRBV5-4 | TGTGCCAGCAGCCTCAATTCTCCAGGGAATGAAAAACTGTTTTTT | CASSLNSPGNEKLFF
TRBJ1-1 | NA | few | TRBV19 | TGTGCCAGTAGTATAGAACTACTCATGAACACTGAAGCTTTCTTT | CASSIELLMNTEAFF
TRBJ1-2 | NA | NA | TRBV11-2 | TGTGCCAGCAGCCAGGGTCAGGGGACGGAAGTATATGGCTACACCTTC | CASSQGQGTEVYGYTF
TRBJ2-6 | TRBD1 | NA | TRBV5-5 | TGTGCCAGCAGCTGGGGGACAGGGGTCGGATTCTCTGGGGCCAACGTCCTGACTTTC | CASSWGTGVGFSGANVLTF
TRBJ2-3 | TRBD1 | NA | TRBV15 | TGTGCCACCAGCAGAACAGGGGGCATAGATACGCAGTATTTT | CATSRTGGIDTQYF
TRBJ2-7 | NA | NA | TRBV10-3 | TGTGCCATCAGTGCGAGACAGGAGTTGGACGAGCAGTACTTC | CAISARQELDEQYF
TRBJ2-7 | TRBD2 | NA | TRBV5-4 | TGTGCCAGCAGCAATAGCGGGGGGAACTACGAGCAGTACTTC | CASSNSGGNYEQYF
TRBJ2-7 | NA | NA | TRBV5-6 | TGTGCCAGCAGCTTCAACTCGATTGCCCACGAGCAGTACTTC | CASSFNSIAHEQYF
TRBJ2-7 | NA | NA | TRBV7-2 | TGTGCCAGCAGCTTAGGGGCAGGGGCCGGGACCTACGAGCAGTACTTC | CASSLGAGAGTYEQYF
TRBJ2-7 | NA | NA | TRBV6-1 | TGTGCCAGCAGTGAAGCTAGCGGAGCCTCCTACGAGCAGTACTTC | CASSEASGASYEQYF
TRBJ1-2 | NA | NA | TRBV23-1 | TGCGCCAGCAGTCAATCCTTCTGGAGGGGCGCCGACTATGGCTACACCTTC | CASSQSFWRGADYGYTF
TRBJ2-3 | NA | NA | TRBV12-5 | TGTGCTACCCAGACCGTACAGTACACAGATACGCAGTATTTT | CATQTVQYTDTQYF
TRBJ1-5 | NA | once | TRBV28 | TGTGCCAGCAGCTATATGGACAGCCATCAGCCCCAGCATTTT | CASSYMDSHQPQHF
TRBJ2-7 | TRBD2 | once | TRBV4-1 | TGCGCCAGCAGCCCCCGGACTAGCGCTTCCTACGAGCAGTACTTC | CASSPRTSASYEQYF
TRBJ2-7 | NA | NA | TRBV18 | TGTGCCAGCTCACCGGATGCGGGGTACGGCGAGCAGTACTTC | CASSPDAGYGEQYF
TRBJ1-5 | NA | NA | TRBV19 | TGTGCCAGTGGAGACAGCTATAGCAATCAGCCCCAGCATTTT | CASGDSYSNQPQHF
TRBJ2-7 | NA | few | TRBV2 | TGTGCCAGCAGTCAGGGTTACGAGCAGTACTTC | CASSQGYEQYF
TRBJ2-2 | TRBD1 | NA | TRBV11-3 | TGTGCCAGCAGCAACCGGGACAGGGAGGACGGGGAGCTGTTTTTT | CASSNRDREDGELFF
TRBJ1-3 | NA | NA | TRBV4-3 | TGCGCCAGCAGCCGTCAGGGGAGCGGAAACACCATATATTTT | CASSRQGSGNTIYF
TRBJ2-7 | TRBD2 | once | TRBV7-2 | TGTGCCAGCAGCTTAGGGGGGGGATCTTACGAGCAGTACTTC | CASSLGGGSYEQYF
TRBJ1-1 | NA | few | TRBV5-1 | TGCGCCAGCACTCCCGGGACACCCGGAGAAGCTTTCTTT | CASTPGTPGEAFF
TRBJ2-3 | NA | NA | TRBV14 | TGTGCCAGCAGCCAAGAAGGGGGTGCCGCCGCCCAAACCGGTACGCAGTATTTT | CASSQEGGAAAQTGTQYF
TRBJ2-7 | NA | NA | TRBV20-1 | TGCAGTGCTCTTATATACGAGCAGTACTTC | CSALIYEQYF
TRBJ2-3 | NA | NA | TRBV18 | TGTGCCAGCTCACCTGGTTCGAGTCTGAGCACAGATACGCAGTATTTT | CASSPGSSLSTDTQYF
TRBJ1-2 | TRBD1 | NA | TRBV5-6 | TGTGCCAGCAGCTCCTACCTAGGACAGGGCGTCTTCCTTAACTATGGCTACACCTTC | CASSSYLGQGVFLNYGYTF